This TCR beta chain appears in the sequencing data of a study of regulatory T cells in long-lasting Graves disease (TCRdb year 2021). For context, the study as a whole: In the newly diagnosed Graves' disease group, patients had been taking antithyroid drugs for less than 3 months. Persistent Graves' disease patients were compared with newly diagnosed Graves' disease patients by peripheral blood TCR sequencing and RNA sequencing. The study took place in China and was registered as a clinical trial. TCR sequencing covered roughly 13 persistent and roughly 20 newly diagnosed Graves' disease patients, some 33 samples in total.

This clonotype has ten or more counts. It lacks a known antigen. Base qualities are not recorded, but no much larger clone differs from it by a single base. Looking up the germline V gene yields CDR1 SGHAT and CDR2 FQNNGV. The CDR3 starts with the cysteine, ends with the phenylalanine, and has 16 residues. Only the CDR3 DNA is retained, 48 bases long and in frame from the first base. Trimming removed 5 bases from V and 5 bases from J; the gene matches leave 11 bases unexplained. Explained via the paper, the time point label denotes: newly diagnosed GD, antithyroid drugs for less than 3 months. For both TCR sequencing and RNA sequencing, RNA was extracted from PBMCs using TRIzol. The diagnosis of Graves' disease was made according to American Thyroid Association guidelines. The patients came from an endocrinology department in Xi'an, China. From each patient, approximately 10 milliliters of peripheral blood was collected into an EDTA anticoagulant tube. Ficoll Paque Plus density gradient separation was used to isolate PBMCs, and no further T cell sorting was done. An Agilent 2100 Bioanalyzer and agarose gel were used to check RNA quality, while a NanoDrop 2000 measured RNA concentration.

Summary of the overall study and its limitations: Compared with newly diagnosed patients, patients with persistent Graves' disease had lower TCR Shannon entropy and fewer highly expanded clones, which suggests clonal expansion. Peripheral blood alone was examined, since thyroid tissue, which constituted the primary lesion, could not be accessed. The authors acknowledged the small sample size as a limitation that may reduce accuracy. TRBV28, TRBJ1-2 and TRBJ2-5 were preferentially used in persistent disease, while TRBV20-1 and TRBJ2-1 were favored in newly diagnosed disease. Persistent patients shared more public clonotypes among themselves (2,741) than newly diagnosed patients did (more than 950). Sequencing and analysis were restricted to the TCR beta chain.

The library was prepared using multiplex PCR. The data were produced on an Illumina HiSeq 4000. CDR3 regions were amplified by Arm-PCR with iRepertoire HTBI primers to construct TCR beta libraries. Before sequencing, the PCR products went through gel purification. Per the original workflow: Gene usage analysis of CDR3 amino acid clonotypes relied on the roughly 64 TRBV and 13 to 15 TRBJ segments identified across samples. COPE and FqMerger were used to merge the filtered high-quality paired reads into contigs. Contigs were aligned with BLAST to IMGT TRBV, TRBD and TRBJ reference genes, and CDR3 was defined per IMGT. Any clonotype with a frequency above 0.1% was counted as a highly expanded clone. Shannon entropy served as the measure of repertoire diversity, while the Gini coefficient captured V-J evenness. A clonotype was considered public if more than one individual shared it. Using fastp at Q25 and MiXCR, TCRdb reprocessed the public reads and kept productive beta chains. Every entry covers one CDR3 protein and lists the most common genes and DNA from its rows. The V and J calls here are based on TCRdb, not the publication. The sample table holds approximately 350,000 distinct CDR3 sequences, of which 15% to 20% were seen once. Roughly a fifth of the sample comes from the top ten.

The same data also went into a second study, on T cells in Graves' hyperthyroidism and ophthalmopathy. As noted in the second study: Stable Graves' hyperthyroidism was defined as the absence of progression to ophthalmopathy over 18 months of follow-up. Hyperthyroidism patients were aged 18 to 65 years and newly diagnosed, with disease duration of less than 2 months. Exclusion was applied to patients with uncontrolled infections, other autoimmune diseases, pregnancy or lactation. Clinical symptoms, serum thyroxine and TRAb, thyroid ultrasound, and orbital computed tomography formed the basis for the diagnoses. The TCR CDR3 was subjected to a first round of RT-PCR using the HTBI primer set and the Qiagen OneStep RT-PCR kit. Most expanded thyroid clonotypes (frequency above 0.001) were also found in blood, which suggests that blood repertoires may mirror thyroid immune responses. A model built on a 13 V-J signature distinguished ophthalmopathy from stable hyperthyroidism, reaching around 87% sensitivity and under 84% specificity in cross-validation and 80%/75% in testing. In validation, progression to ophthalmopathy was predicted by the model with 70.59% sensitivity and 72.22% specificity, a median of 6.5 months before onset. To identify TCR V-J signatures that set the groups apart, the researchers used a discovery cohort of about a hundred patients, made up of roughly 45 with Graves' ophthalmopathy and about 60 with stable Graves' hyperthyroidism. Prospective prediction of ophthalmopathy was tested in an independent validation cohort of 18 to 20 hyperthyroidism patients and some 17 patients who later progressed to ophthalmopathy. For training and testing, the roughly 100 patients in the discovery cohort were randomly divided in a 7:3 ratio. Thyroid tissue and blood T-cell repertoires from about six Graves' hyperthyroidism patients were also compared in the study. After blood sampling, hyperthyroidism patients were treated with methimazole at a starting dose of 30 mg daily, and ophthalmopathy patients were treated with high-dose intravenous methylprednisolone. Libraries were constructed in a second round of multiplex PCR, after which size selection and purification were carried out. Sequencing of the libraries was done on an Illumina HiSeq2000 using paired-end 100 bp reads. SOAPnuke was used to process the raw data, throwing out any read that contained adapters or uncalled bases, had a mean Phred below 15, or lacked an exact constant-primer or identifier match. COPE v1.2.5 was used to merge high-quality paired reads, and clonotypes were defined as unique nucleotide sequences. MiTCR v1.1 was used to align the clonotypes against IMGT TRBV, TRBD and TRBJ reference segments. The analysis was restricted to V-J combinations with a frequency above 0.0001, which together covered 98% to 99.2% of the repertoires. A TCS score was defined as the ratio between F50 (clonal expansion) and ExV (chaos), using BLOSUM62-based TCRdist between CDR3 peptides within each V-J. Welch's t-statistics and random forest reduced 500 to 650 V-J features to 10 to 15, which were used in a naive Bayes classifier (R e1071). Sample size was not statistically predetermined, and blinding of investigators to group allocation was not performed. According to the paper, TCR Vbeta CDR3 sequencing was carried out on about 140 peripheral blood samples, which came from approximately 43 ophthalmopathy, approximately 78 hyperthyroidism and some 17 progressor patients.

This TCR derives from a woman aged 18-29 years with Graves disease. Donor details come from another sample of the same person, matched by shared clones. The source material was peripheral blood mononuclear cells (PBMCs), sampled at new diagnosis, from a patient treated with antithyroid drugs. The chain is made from TRBV11-2 and TRBJ2-1; 8 bases in between match TRBD1. At the DNA level, the sequence is TGTGCCAGCAGCCGCCTACAGGGGGTTACGAACAATGAGCAGTTCTTC. The resulting protein is CASSRLQGVTNNEQFF.